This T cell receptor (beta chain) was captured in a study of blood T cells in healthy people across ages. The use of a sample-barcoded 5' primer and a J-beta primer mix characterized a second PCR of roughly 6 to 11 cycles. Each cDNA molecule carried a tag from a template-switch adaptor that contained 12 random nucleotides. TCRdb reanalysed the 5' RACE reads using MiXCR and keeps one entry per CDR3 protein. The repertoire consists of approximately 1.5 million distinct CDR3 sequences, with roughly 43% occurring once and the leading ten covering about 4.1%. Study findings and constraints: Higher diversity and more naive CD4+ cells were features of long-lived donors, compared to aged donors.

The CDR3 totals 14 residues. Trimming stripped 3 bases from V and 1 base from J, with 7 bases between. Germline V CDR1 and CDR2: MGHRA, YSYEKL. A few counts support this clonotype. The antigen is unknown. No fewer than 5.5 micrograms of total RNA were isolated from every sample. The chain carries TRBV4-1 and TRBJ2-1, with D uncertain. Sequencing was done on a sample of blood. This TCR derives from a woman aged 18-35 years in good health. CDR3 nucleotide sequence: TGCGCCAGCAGCCATTTACAGTCCTACAATGAGCAGTTCTTC. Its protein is CASSHLQSYNEQFF.